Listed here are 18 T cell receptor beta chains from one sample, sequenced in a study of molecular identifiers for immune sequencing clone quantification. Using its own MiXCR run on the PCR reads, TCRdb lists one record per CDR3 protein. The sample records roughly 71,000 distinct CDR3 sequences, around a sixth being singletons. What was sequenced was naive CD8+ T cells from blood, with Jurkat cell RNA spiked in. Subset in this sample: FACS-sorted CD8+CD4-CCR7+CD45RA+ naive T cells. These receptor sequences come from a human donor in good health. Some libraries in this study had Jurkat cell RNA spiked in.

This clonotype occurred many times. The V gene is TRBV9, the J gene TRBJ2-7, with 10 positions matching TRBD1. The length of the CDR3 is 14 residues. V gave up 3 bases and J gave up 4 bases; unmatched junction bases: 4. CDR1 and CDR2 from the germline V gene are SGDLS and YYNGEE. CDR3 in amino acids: CASSGTGGVYEQYF. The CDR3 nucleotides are TGTGCCAGCAGCGGGACAGGGGGTGTGTACGAGCAGTACTTC.

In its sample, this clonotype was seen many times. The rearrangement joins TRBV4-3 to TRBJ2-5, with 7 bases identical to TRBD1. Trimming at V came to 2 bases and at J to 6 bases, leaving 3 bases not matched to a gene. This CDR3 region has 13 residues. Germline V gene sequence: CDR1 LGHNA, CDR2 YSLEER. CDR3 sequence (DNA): TGCGCCAGCAGCCAACGACAGGGAAAGACCCAGTACTTC. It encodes CASSQRQGKTQYF.

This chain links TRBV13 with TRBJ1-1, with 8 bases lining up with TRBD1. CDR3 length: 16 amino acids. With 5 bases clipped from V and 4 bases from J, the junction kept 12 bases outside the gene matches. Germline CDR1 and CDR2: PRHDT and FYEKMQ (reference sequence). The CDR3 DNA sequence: TGTGCCAGCAGCCCGAGCCTGGGACAGGCGGGCACTGAAGCTTTCTTT. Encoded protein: CASSPSLGQAGTEAFF.

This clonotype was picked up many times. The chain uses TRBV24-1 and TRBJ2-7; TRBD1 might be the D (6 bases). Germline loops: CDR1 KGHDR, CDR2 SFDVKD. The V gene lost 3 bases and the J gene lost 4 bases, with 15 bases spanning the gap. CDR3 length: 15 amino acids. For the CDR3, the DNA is TGTGCCACCAGTGATAGCAGGGGTATTGGATACGAGCAGTACTTC. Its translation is CATSDSRGIGYEQYF.

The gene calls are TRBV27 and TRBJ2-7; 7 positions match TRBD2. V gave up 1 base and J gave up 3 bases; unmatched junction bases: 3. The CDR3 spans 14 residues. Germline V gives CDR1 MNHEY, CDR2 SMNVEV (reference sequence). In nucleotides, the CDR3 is TGTGCCAGCAGTTTATGGTCTAGCGGCTACGAGCAGTACTTC. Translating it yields CASSLWSSGYEQYF.

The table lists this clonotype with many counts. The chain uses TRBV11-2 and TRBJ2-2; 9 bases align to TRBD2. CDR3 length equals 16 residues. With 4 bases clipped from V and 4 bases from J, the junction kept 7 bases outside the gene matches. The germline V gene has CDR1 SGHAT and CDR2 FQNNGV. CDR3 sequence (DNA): TGTGCCAGCAGCTCCACTAGCGGGCGCGGCACCGGGGAGCTGTTTTTT. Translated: CASSSTSGRGTGELFF. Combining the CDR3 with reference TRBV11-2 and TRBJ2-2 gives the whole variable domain EAGVAQSPRYKIIEKRQSVAFWCNPISGHATLYWYQQILGQGPKLLIQFQNNGVVDDSQLPKDRFSAERLKGVDSTLKIQPAKLEDSAVYLCASSSTSGRGTGELFFGEGSRLTVL.

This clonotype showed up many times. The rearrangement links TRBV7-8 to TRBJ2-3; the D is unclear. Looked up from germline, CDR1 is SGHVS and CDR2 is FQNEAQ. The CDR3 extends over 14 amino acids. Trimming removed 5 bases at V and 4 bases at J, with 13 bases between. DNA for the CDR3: TGTGCCAGCAGCCCCTGGGCCAGCCCAGATACGCAGTATTTT. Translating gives CASSPWASPDTQYF.

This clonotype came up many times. The CDR3 protein is CASSLVGLAYEQYF. CDR3 bases: TGTGCCAGCAGCCTAGTGGGACTAGCGTACGAGCAGTACTTC. The V and J genes are TRBV11-2 and TRBJ2-7, with 10 nucleotides matching TRBD2. The trim removed 5 bases at V and 4 bases at J, leaving 5 bases unmatched. CDR3 length equals 14 residues. Germline V gene data show CDR1 as SGHAT and CDR2 as FQNNGV.

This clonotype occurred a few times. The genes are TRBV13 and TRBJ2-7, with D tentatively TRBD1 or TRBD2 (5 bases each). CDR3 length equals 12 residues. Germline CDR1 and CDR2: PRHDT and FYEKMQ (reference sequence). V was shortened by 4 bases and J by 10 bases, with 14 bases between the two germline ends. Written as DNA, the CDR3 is TGTGCCAGCAGCTCCCGGGACGGGGCCCAGTACTTC. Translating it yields CASSSRDGAQYF.

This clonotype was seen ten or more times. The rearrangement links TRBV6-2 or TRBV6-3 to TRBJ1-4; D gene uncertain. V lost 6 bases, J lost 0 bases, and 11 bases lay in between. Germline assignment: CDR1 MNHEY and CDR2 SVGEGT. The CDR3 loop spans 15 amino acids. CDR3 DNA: TGTGCCAGCAGCCTACCGACTGCAACTAATGAAAAACTGTTTTTT. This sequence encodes CASSLPTATNEKLFF.

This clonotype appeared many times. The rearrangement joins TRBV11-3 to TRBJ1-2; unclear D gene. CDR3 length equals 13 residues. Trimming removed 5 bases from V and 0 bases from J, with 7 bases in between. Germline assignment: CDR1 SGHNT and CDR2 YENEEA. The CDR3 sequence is CASSKKANYGYTF. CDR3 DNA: TGTGCCAGCAGCAAGAAAGCTAACTATGGCTACACCTTC.

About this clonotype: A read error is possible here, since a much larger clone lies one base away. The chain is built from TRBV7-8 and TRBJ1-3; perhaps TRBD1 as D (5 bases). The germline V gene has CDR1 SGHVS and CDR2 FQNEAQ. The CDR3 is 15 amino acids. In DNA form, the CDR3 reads TGTGCCAGCAGCTTAGAGGGGATGCCCGGAAACACCATACATTTT. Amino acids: CASSLEGMPGNTIHF.

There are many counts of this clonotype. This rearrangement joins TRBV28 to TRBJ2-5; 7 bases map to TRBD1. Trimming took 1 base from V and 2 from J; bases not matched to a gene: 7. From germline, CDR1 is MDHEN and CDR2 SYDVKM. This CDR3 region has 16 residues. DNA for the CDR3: TGTGCCAGCAGTTTATATGCCAGACAGGGACAAGAGACCCAGTACTTC. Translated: CASSLYARQGQETQYF.

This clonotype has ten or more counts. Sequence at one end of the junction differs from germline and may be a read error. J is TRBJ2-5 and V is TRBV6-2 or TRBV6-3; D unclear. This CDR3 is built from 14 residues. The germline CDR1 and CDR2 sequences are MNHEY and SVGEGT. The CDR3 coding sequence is TGTGCCAGCAGCCCTCAAGACCTTCGACTCCATTGGGGCTTC. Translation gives CASSPQDLRLHWGF.

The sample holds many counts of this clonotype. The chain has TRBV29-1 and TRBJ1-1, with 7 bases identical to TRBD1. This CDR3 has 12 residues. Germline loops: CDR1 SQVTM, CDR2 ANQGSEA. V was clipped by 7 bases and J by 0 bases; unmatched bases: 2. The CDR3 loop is CSGGTVNTEAFF. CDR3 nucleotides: TGCAGCGGCGGGACAGTGAACACTGAAGCTTTCTTT.

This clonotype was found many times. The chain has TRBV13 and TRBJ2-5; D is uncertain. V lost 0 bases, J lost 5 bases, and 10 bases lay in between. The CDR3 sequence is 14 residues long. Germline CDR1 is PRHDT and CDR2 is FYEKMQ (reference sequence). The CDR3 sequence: CASSLGVGLETQYF. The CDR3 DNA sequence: TGTGCCAGCAGCTTAGGTGTAGGGTTGGAGACCCAGTACTTC.

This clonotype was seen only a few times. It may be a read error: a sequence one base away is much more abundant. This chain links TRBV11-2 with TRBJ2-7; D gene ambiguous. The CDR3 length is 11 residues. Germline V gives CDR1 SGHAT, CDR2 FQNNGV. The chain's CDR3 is CASSSPLEQHF. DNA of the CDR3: TGTGCCAGCAGCTCGCCCCTCGAGCAGCACTTC.

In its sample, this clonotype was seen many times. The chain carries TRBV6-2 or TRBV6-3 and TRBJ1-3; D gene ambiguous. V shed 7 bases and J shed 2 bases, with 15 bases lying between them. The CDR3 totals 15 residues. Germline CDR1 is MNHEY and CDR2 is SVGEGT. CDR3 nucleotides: TGTGCCAGCATGAGACGGAAGAGCGCTGGAAACACCATATATTTT. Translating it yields CASMRRKSAGNTIYF.